This entry is about one T cell receptor (beta chain). Antigen specificity is unknown. Researchers ran the PCR with 60 Vbeta and 13 Jbeta primers. The method was immunoSEQ multiplex PCR; TCRdb's version includes in-frame clones alone and lacks a portion of them. The repertoire holds over 150,000 clones, with 73% as singletons. This entry belongs to a study of cytomegalovirus exposure and HLA in healthy donors. Study-level information: Inside one of the first data releases sat some 93 million unique TCRs taken from HLA-typed donors. General study findings and limits: Analysis was carried out at a later point, and it linked a missense DCLRE1C variant to TCR beta V- and J-gene trimming.

The clonotype originates from a woman aged 18-30 years in good health and CMV-seropositive. The sample consisted of PBMCs.

CDR3 region: CASSLSGTGEQYF. CDR3 nucleotides: TGTGCCAGCAGCTTGTCAGGGACAGGCGAGCAGTACTTC. This chain joins TRBV5-4 and TRBJ2-7, with TRBD1 matching 8 bases. The CDR3 is 13 amino acids. J lost 6 bases, V lost 1 base, and 3 bases had no gene match. Germline CDR1 is SGHNT and CDR2 is YYREEE (reference sequence).